This record covers a single T cell receptor beta chain. Its target is not known. One base away lies a much larger clone, so this may be a sequencing read error. These data are taken from a study of Graves' ophthalmopathy and Graves' hyperthyroidism. Study-level points and caveats: Using a 13-signature model, the authors split ophthalmopathy from stable hyperthyroidism, with roughly 91% sensitivity and approximately 81% specificity.

RNA transcripts provided the template for amplifying TCR beta CDR3 regions. In the first round, RT-PCR was carried out with HTBI primers, and a multiplex PCR formed the second round. From the multiplex PCR reads, TCRdb called clonotypes with MiXCR, one entry per CDR3 protein. The data contain about 220,000 distinct CDR3 sequences, about a fifth of them singletons. The CDR3 contains 15 residues. Germline V gene lookup returns CDR1 GTSNPN and CDR2 SVGIG (reference sequence). As the starting material, roughly 9.8 ml of fresh peripheral blood yielded the PBMCs. V and J are TRBV30 and TRBJ1-6; D is ambiguous. This clonotype was obtained from a woman between 45 and 65 years old with Graves' ophthalmopathy. The sample comprised peripheral blood. The CDR3 sequence is CVWSVGSTYNSPLHF. The CDR3 DNA follows: TGTGTCTGGAGTGTAGGCAGCACCTATAATTCACCCCTCCACTTT.